The rows below give T cell receptor beta chains drawn from one sample of a study of cytomegalovirus exposure and HLA in healthy donors. Method: immunoSEQ multiplex PCR; TCRdb's copy keeps in-frame clones and lacks some. This sample has 140,000 or so clones, with under 90% found just once. Material for sequencing was PBMCs. Receptor source: a boy aged 2-15 years in good health and CMV-seronegative. CDR3s include the opening cysteine and the closing phenylalanine or tryptophan. D genes are given only for firm matches. Size tells how often a clone was seen (once, few, many) or the class of an expanded clone, and some rows leave it out.

d_gene: -; v_gene: TRBV19; len: 14; abundance: -; j_gene: TRBJ1-5; CDR3aa: CASNTGQFDQPQHF; CDR3nt: TGTGCCAGTAATACGGGACAATTTGATCAGCCCCAGCATTTT
d_gene: -; v_gene: TRBV5-4; len: 15; abundance: -; j_gene: TRBJ1-5; CDR3aa: CASSSRGGVVQPQHF; CDR3nt: TGTGCCAGCAGCTCGAGAGGGGGGGTAGTTCAGCCCCAGCATTTT
d_gene: TRBD1; v_gene: TRBV18; len: 15; abundance: -; j_gene: TRBJ2-7; CDR3aa: CASSPRGRGPDEQYF; CDR3nt: TGTGCCAGCTCACCTCGGGGCAGGGGGCCGGACGAGCAGTACTTC
d_gene: TRBD1; v_gene: TRBV5-1; len: 15; abundance: once; j_gene: TRBJ2-3; CDR3aa: CASSLGTGIPDTQYF; CDR3nt: TGCGCCAGCAGCTTGGGGACAGGGATCCCAGATACGCAGTATTTT
d_gene: TRBD1; v_gene: TRBV5-1; len: 16; abundance: -; j_gene: TRBJ1-2; CDR3aa: CASSEAYQGAGYGYTF; CDR3nt: TGCGCCAGCAGCGAAGCTTATCAGGGGGCTGGCTATGGCTACACCTTC
d_gene: TRBD2; v_gene: TRBV7-9; len: 18; abundance: few; j_gene: TRBJ2-5; CDR3aa: CASSLGSSGGPSRETQYF; CDR3nt: TGTGCCAGCAGCTTAGGCTCTAGCGGGGGGCCTAGCCGGGAGACCCAGTACTTC
d_gene: -; v_gene: TRBV25-1; len: 15; abundance: once; j_gene: TRBJ2-1; CDR3aa: CASSDPSGLYNEQFF; CDR3nt: TGTGCCAGCAGTGACCCCTCCGGACTGTACAATGAGCAGTTCTTC
d_gene: -; v_gene: TRBV28; len: 11; abundance: -; j_gene: TRBJ2-7; CDR3aa: CASSSTYEQYF; CDR3nt: TGTGCCAGCAGTTCCACCTACGAGCAGTACTTC
d_gene: TRBD1; v_gene: TRBV4-1; len: 18; abundance: -; j_gene: TRBJ2-1; CDR3aa: CASSQDGFFGTGSNEQFF; CDR3nt: TGCGCCAGCAGCCAAGATGGGTTCTTCGGGACAGGGTCGAATGAGCAGTTCTTC
d_gene: -; v_gene: TRBV25-1; len: 15; abundance: few; j_gene: TRBJ2-5; CDR3aa: CASRSTIPQRETQYF; CDR3nt: TGTGCCAGCAGATCAACTATCCCCCAGCGAGAGACCCAGTACTTC
d_gene: -; v_gene: TRBV6-4; len: 13; abundance: -; j_gene: TRBJ1-2; CDR3aa: CASSASVGYGYTF; CDR3nt: TGTGCCAGCAGTGCTAGCGTAGGCTATGGCTACACCTTC
d_gene: TRBD2; v_gene: TRBV15; len: 15; abundance: -; j_gene: TRBJ2-2; CDR3aa: CATSPSGDNTGELFF; CDR3nt: TGTGCCACCAGCCCTAGCGGGGACAACACCGGGGAGCTGTTTTTT
d_gene: -; v_gene: TRBV12-5; len: 15; abundance: -; j_gene: TRBJ2-1; CDR3aa: CASGLGRARYNEQFF; CDR3nt: TGTGCTAGTGGTTTGGGGCGGGCGCGGTACAATGAGCAGTTCTTC
d_gene: -; v_gene: TRBV18; len: 13; abundance: -; j_gene: TRBJ1-2; CDR3aa: CASSPQTDYGYTF; CDR3nt: TGTGCCAGCTCACCCCAGACAGATTATGGCTACACCTTC
d_gene: -; v_gene: TRBV7-3; len: 16; abundance: -; j_gene: TRBJ2-7; CDR3aa: CASSPMGGERSYEQYF; CDR3nt: TGTGCCAGCAGCCCGATGGGCGGGGAACGCTCCTACGAGCAGTACTTC
d_gene: -; v_gene: TRBV19; len: 11; abundance: few; j_gene: TRBJ1-1; CDR3aa: CASRRNTEAFF; CDR3nt: TGTGCCAGTAGGAGGAACACTGAAGCTTTCTTT
d_gene: TRBD2; v_gene: TRBV6-1; len: 15; abundance: -; j_gene: TRBJ2-1; CDR3aa: CASSEELAGAGEQFF; CDR3nt: TGTGCCAGCAGTGAGGAACTAGCGGGGGCGGGGGAGCAGTTCTTC
d_gene: -; v_gene: TRBV19; len: 13; abundance: -; j_gene: TRBJ2-5; CDR3aa: CASSIQGWETQYF; CDR3nt: TGTGCCAGTAGTATTCAGGGGTGGGAGACCCAGTACTTC
d_gene: TRBD1; v_gene: TRBV5-4; len: 17; abundance: -; j_gene: TRBJ1-2; CDR3aa: CASSSGVLRDRGLGYTF; CDR3nt: TGTGCCAGCAGCTCAGGGGTCTTGCGGGACAGGGGGCTTGGCTACACCTTC
d_gene: -; v_gene: TRBV29-1; len: 14; abundance: -; j_gene: TRBJ2-7; CDR3aa: CSVLTPTGPYEQYF; CDR3nt: TGCAGCGTGTTGACCCCAACAGGACCCTACGAGCAGTACTTC
d_gene: -; v_gene: TRBV7-2; len: 15; abundance: -; j_gene: TRBJ2-1; CDR3aa: CASSFFRVTRNEQFF; CDR3nt: TGTGCCAGCAGCTTTTTCCGTGTGACTAGGAATGAGCAGTTCTTC
d_gene: -; v_gene: TRBV15; len: 16; abundance: -; j_gene: TRBJ2-1; CDR3aa: CATSGGAPSSYNEQFF; CDR3nt: TGTGCCACCAGCGGTGGGGCCCCGAGCTCCTACAATGAGCAGTTCTTC
d_gene: TRBD2; v_gene: TRBV19; len: 15; abundance: -; j_gene: TRBJ2-1; CDR3aa: CASRPTSGGYNEQFF; CDR3nt: TGTGCCAGTAGACCTACTAGCGGGGGGTACAATGAGCAGTTCTTC
d_gene: -; v_gene: TRBV9; len: 15; abundance: -; j_gene: TRBJ1-1; CDR3aa: CASSTPGTWNTEAFF; CDR3nt: TGTGCCAGCAGCACTCCTGGGACATGGAACACTGAAGCTTTCTTT
d_gene: TRBD1; v_gene: TRBV12-5; len: 14; abundance: -; j_gene: TRBJ2-3; CDR3aa: CASGQDRMTDTQYF; CDR3nt: TGTGCTAGTGGTCAGGACAGGATGACAGATACGCAGTATTTT
d_gene: TRBD2; v_gene: TRBV27; len: 13; abundance: -; j_gene: TRBJ2-2; CDR3aa: CASSVLAGGELFF; CDR3nt: TGTGCCAGCAGTGTCTTAGCGGGAGGGGAGCTGTTTTTT
d_gene: TRBD2; v_gene: TRBV4-3; len: 17; abundance: -; j_gene: TRBJ2-7; CDR3aa: CASSQDTSGIASYEQYF; CDR3nt: TGCGCCAGCAGCCAAGATACCAGCGGGATTGCCTCCTACGAGCAGTACTTC
d_gene: TRBD1; v_gene: TRBV7-2; len: 16; abundance: few; j_gene: TRBJ2-7; CDR3aa: CASSLSRTGSSYEQYF; CDR3nt: TGTGCCAGCAGCTTAAGCAGGACAGGGAGCTCCTACGAGCAGTACTTC
d_gene: TRBD1; v_gene: TRBV30; len: 17; abundance: -; j_gene: TRBJ1-6; CDR3aa: CAGSGGQGDITNSPLHF; CDR3nt: TGTGCCGGATCCGGGGGACAGGGGGATATTACTAATTCACCCCTCCACTTT
d_gene: -; v_gene: TRBV19; len: 14; abundance: -; j_gene: TRBJ1-4; CDR3aa: CASSLGGPPEKLFF; CDR3nt: TGTGCCAGTAGTCTTGGAGGCCCGCCTGAAAAACTGTTTTTT
d_gene: -; v_gene: TRBV9; len: 14; abundance: -; j_gene: TRBJ1-6; CDR3aa: CASSVADFNSPLHF; CDR3nt: TGTGCCAGCAGCGTAGCTGACTTTAATTCACCCCTCCACTTT
d_gene: -; v_gene: TRBV9; len: 17; abundance: -; j_gene: TRBJ2-7; CDR3aa: CASSVSPPGGTFVEQYF; CDR3nt: TGTGCCAGCAGCGTCTCCCCCCCTGGGGGGACCTTCGTCGAGCAGTACTTC
d_gene: -; v_gene: TRBV6-5; len: 13; abundance: -; j_gene: TRBJ2-3; CDR3aa: CASSKRVTDTQYF; CDR3nt: TGTGCCAGCAGCAAGCGGGTTACAGATACGCAGTATTTT
d_gene: -; v_gene: TRBV15; len: 15; abundance: once; j_gene: TRBJ1-3; CDR3aa: CATSSTGISGNTIYF; CDR3nt: TGTGCCACCAGCAGCACAGGCATCTCTGGAAACACCATATATTTT
d_gene: -; v_gene: TRBV14; len: 17; abundance: -; j_gene: TRBJ2-5; CDR3aa: CASSRGSGTHIQETQYF; CDR3nt: TGTGCCAGCAGCCGCGGATCCGGGACACACATCCAGGAGACCCAGTACTTC
d_gene: TRBD2; v_gene: TRBV2; len: 16; abundance: -; j_gene: TRBJ2-7; CDR3aa: CASSEESGRDPYEQYF; CDR3nt: TGTGCCAGCAGTGAAGAAAGCGGGAGGGATCCCTACGAGCAGTACTTC
d_gene: -; v_gene: TRBV6-1; len: 15; abundance: few; j_gene: TRBJ1-4; CDR3aa: CASSEAIGGGEKLFF; CDR3nt: TGTGCCAGCAGTGAAGCAATAGGGGGAGGGGAAAAACTGTTTTTT
d_gene: -; v_gene: TRBV25-1; len: 16; abundance: -; j_gene: TRBJ2-1; CDR3aa: CASSESEAGSYNEQFF; CDR3nt: TGTGCCAGCAGTGAATCTGAGGCCGGATCCTACAATGAGCAGTTCTTC
d_gene: TRBD1; v_gene: TRBV7-9; len: 14; abundance: -; j_gene: TRBJ1-2; CDR3aa: CASSLARTGFGYTF; CDR3nt: TGTGCCAGCAGCTTAGCAAGGACAGGGTTCGGCTACACCTTC
d_gene: -; v_gene: TRBV6-5; len: 15; abundance: -; j_gene: TRBJ2-2; CDR3aa: CASMAGRRVGRELFF; CDR3nt: TGTGCCAGCATGGCGGGTCGGAGGGTCGGCCGGGAGCTGTTTTTT
d_gene: -; v_gene: TRBV2; len: 14; abundance: -; j_gene: TRBJ2-7; CDR3aa: CASSTDRSPSEQYF; CDR3nt: TGTGCCAGCAGTACCGACAGGAGCCCCTCCGAGCAGTACTTC
d_gene: TRBD1; v_gene: TRBV7-9; len: 15; abundance: -; j_gene: TRBJ1-1; CDR3aa: CASSLGTGHHTEAFF; CDR3nt: TGTGCCAGCAGCCTCGGGACAGGCCACCACACTGAAGCTTTCTTT
d_gene: TRBD2; v_gene: TRBV27; len: 12; abundance: -; j_gene: TRBJ2-5; CDR3aa: CASSFPGGARDF; CDR3nt: TGTGCCAGCAGTTTCCCCGGGGGGGCTAGGGACTTC
d_gene: TRBD1; v_gene: TRBV28; len: 17; abundance: -; j_gene: TRBJ2-7; CDR3aa: CASSLWDGGTGLTEQYF; CDR3nt: TGTGCCAGCAGTTTATGGGATGGGGGGACAGGGTTGACCGAGCAGTACTTC
d_gene: TRBD2; v_gene: TRBV11-3; len: 17; abundance: few; j_gene: TRBJ2-3; CDR3aa: CASSLRTSGRARDTQYF; CDR3nt: TGTGCCAGCAGCCTACGGACTAGCGGGAGGGCCAGAGATACGCAGTATTTT
d_gene: -; v_gene: TRBV11-2; len: 14; abundance: -; j_gene: TRBJ2-7; CDR3aa: CASSSERPFGEQYF; CDR3nt: TGTGCCAGCAGCTCCGAGCGGCCCTTTGGCGAGCAGTACTTC
d_gene: -; v_gene: TRBV12-5; len: 12; abundance: -; j_gene: TRBJ1-1; CDR3aa: CASGTEYTEAFF; CDR3nt: TGTGCTAGTGGTACAGAGTACACTGAAGCTTTCTTT
d_gene: TRBD1; v_gene: TRBV6-6; len: 14; abundance: -; j_gene: TRBJ2-7; CDR3aa: CASSPPTGTYEQYF; CDR3nt: TGTGCCAGCAGCCCACCGACAGGGACCTACGAGCAGTACTTC
d_gene: TRBD1; v_gene: TRBV5-1; len: 14; abundance: -; j_gene: TRBJ2-5; CDR3aa: CASSSTGGQETQYF; CDR3nt: TGCGCCAGCAGCTCTACAGGGGGCCAAGAGACCCAGTACTTC
d_gene: -; v_gene: TRBV7-6; len: 17; abundance: -; j_gene: TRBJ2-6; CDR3aa: CASSPRPTGSGANVLTF; CDR3nt: TGTGCCAGCAGCCCGAGACCAACAGGGTCTGGGGCCAACGTCCTGACTTTC
d_gene: TRBD1; v_gene: TRBV18; len: 16; abundance: -; j_gene: TRBJ2-5; CDR3aa: CASSPTSVATGATQYF; CDR3nt: TGTGCCAGCTCACCAACTTCGGTCGCGACAGGGGCGACCCAGTACTTC
d_gene: TRBD2; v_gene: TRBV28; len: 12; abundance: -; j_gene: TRBJ2-7; CDR3aa: CASSGTSREQYF; CDR3nt: TGTGCCAGCAGTGGGACTAGCCGTGAGCAGTACTTC
d_gene: -; v_gene: TRBV2; len: 15; abundance: -; j_gene: TRBJ1-5; CDR3aa: CASGGTEDSNQPQHF; CDR3nt: TGTGCCAGCGGAGGGACGGAGGATAGCAATCAGCCCCAGCATTTT
d_gene: -; v_gene: TRBV14; len: 13; abundance: -; j_gene: TRBJ1-5; CDR3aa: CASSQDRNQPQHF; CDR3nt: TGTGCCAGCAGCCAGGACAGAAACCAGCCCCAGCATTTT
d_gene: -; v_gene: TRBV7-2; len: 14; abundance: -; j_gene: TRBJ1-4; CDR3aa: CASRPGLANEKLFF; CDR3nt: TGTGCCAGCCGTCCGGGACTAGCCAATGAAAAACTGTTTTTT
d_gene: -; v_gene: TRBV2; len: 14; abundance: -; j_gene: TRBJ2-7; CDR3aa: CASSFGRAIYEQYF; CDR3nt: TGTGCCAGCAGTTTCGGCAGGGCGATTTACGAGCAGTACTTC
d_gene: TRBD2; v_gene: TRBV7-2; len: 15; abundance: -; j_gene: TRBJ2-7; CDR3aa: CASSPVAGTSYEQYF; CDR3nt: TGTGCCAGCAGCCCGGTAGCGGGAACCTCCTACGAGCAGTACTTC
d_gene: -; v_gene: TRBV6-5; len: 11; abundance: -; j_gene: TRBJ2-7; CDR3aa: CASTRGYEQYF; CDR3nt: TGTGCCAGCACAAGGGGCTACGAGCAGTACTTC
d_gene: TRBD2; v_gene: TRBV5-6; len: 18; abundance: -; j_gene: TRBJ2-1; CDR3aa: CASSLAVVAGVRGYEQFF; CDR3nt: TGTGCCAGCAGCTTGGCCGTCGTAGCGGGAGTAAGAGGGTATGAGCAGTTCTTC
d_gene: TRBD1; v_gene: TRBV5-1; len: 14; abundance: -; j_gene: TRBJ1-2; CDR3aa: CASRERTGPYGYTF; CDR3nt: TGCGCCAGCCGGGAACGGACAGGACCCTATGGCTACACCTTC